The following is a TCR beta chain sequence with its context. Its antigen is currently unknown. Each TCR beta library was made by quantitative 5'-RACE that incorporated molecular barcodes. TCRdb analysed the 5' RACE reads with MiXCR anew, one entry per CDR3 protein. The sample records about 750,000 distinct CDR3 sequences, about 20% being singletons. The data derive from a study of CD8 T cells in ankylosing spondylitis. Study-wide results and caveats: Significant enrichment of disease-linked clones was reported in matched ankylosing spondylitis synovial fluid. The disease-linked clones had a CD8+ phenotype and low blood frequencies. Ankylosing spondylitis blood appeared to be characterized by a TCR beta motif of eight highly homologous variants. In the blood and synovial fluid of reactive arthritis, some motif variants had been previously reported.

CDR1 and CDR2 (germline): SGHRS, YFSETQ. Trimming removed 0 bases from V and 1 base from J, with 14 bases in between. The CDR3 has 17 residues. The sequence derives from a male donor with ankylosing spondylitis. Sequenced sample: blood, either unsorted or a sorted T cell fraction (not recorded which). The rearrangement links TRBV5-1 to TRBJ2-1; D possibly matches TRBD1 or TRBD2 (5 bases each). This CDR3 is CASSLGWGGQSYNEQFF. DNA for the CDR3: TGCGCCAGCAGCTTGGGCTGGGGCGGGCAGTCCTACAATGAGCAGTTCTTC.